These T cell receptor beta chains were read from a single sample in a study of blood T cell repertoires in COVID-19. Assay used: immunoSEQ multiplex PCR; TCRdb lists only in-frame clones, some missing. The sample holds some 200,000 clones, roughly four fifths seen once. What was sequenced was peripheral blood. All receptors come from a human donor with acute or convalescent COVID-19. The donor label of this sample is uncertain. The CDR3 runs from the conserved cysteine through the conserved F or W. The D gene is left open where the match is weak. Where a row states a size, it is once, few, many or the class of an expanded clone; other rows omit it.

d_call j_call v_call clone_size cdr3_nt cdr3_aa
TRBD1 TRBJ1-1 TRBV29-1 . TGCAGCGCCTTACAGGGACAGGGGGGAAAAGCTTTCTTT CSALQGQGGKAFF
TRBD2 TRBJ2-5 TRBV9 . TGTGCCAGCAGCTCGGGCGCGGGAGGCGGCCAAGAGACCCAGTACTTC CASSSGAGGGQETQYF
TRBD1 TRBJ2-7 TRBV25-1 . TGTGCCAGCGGAAGTAGAACAGGGGGCGAGCAGTACTTC CASGSRTGGEQYF
TRBD2 TRBJ2-2 TRBV4-1 . TGCGCCAGCAGCCACACGGGACTAGCGGGGCTCACCGGGGAGCTGTTTTTT CASSHTGLAGLTGELFF
TRBD1 TRBJ1-2 TRBV19 once TGTGCCAGTCTACAGGGGGAGAATGGCTACACCTTC CASLQGENGYTF
TRBD1 TRBJ2-7 TRBV11-2 . TGTGCCAGCAGCACACCCGGGACAGCCTCCTACGAGCAGTACTTC CASSTPGTASYEQYF
TRBD2 TRBJ2-5 TRBV7-9 . TGTGCCAGCAGCTTCGAGACTAGCTTTGAGACCCAGTACTTC CASSFETSFETQYF
TRBD2 TRBJ2-3 TRBV3-1/TRBV3-2 . TGTGCCAGCAGCCTCACTAGCGGGAGTACAGATACGCAGTATTTT CASSLTSGSTDTQYF
TRBD2 TRBJ2-1 TRBV19 . TGTGCCAGTAGGGGGCTAGCGGCGAGCTCCTACAATGAGCAGTTCTTC CASRGLAASSYNEQFF
TRBD1 TRBJ1-2 TRBV23-1 . TGCGCCAGCAGTCACGGACAGGGGTATGGCTACACCTTC CASSHGQGYGYTF
. TRBJ2-7 TRBV2 . TGTGCCAGCATCCGGGTGTACGAGCAGTACTTC CASIRVYEQYF